The 9 T cell receptor beta chains reported below all come from one sample, sequenced in a study of Graves' ophthalmopathy and Graves' hyperthyroidism. Amplification from RNA transcripts yielded the TCR beta CDR3 regions. The workflow started with a first-round RT-PCR run with HTBI primers and then moved on to a second-round multiplex PCR. TCRdb called the multiplex PCR reads again in MiXCR, with one record for every CDR3 protein. The repertoire holds 650,000 to 900,000 distinct CDR3 sequences, approximately 40% seen once, with 44% in the top ten. The sample comprised peripheral blood. The receptors originated from an adult man with Graves' ophthalmopathy.

The chain has TRBV25-1 and TRBJ2-2; a weak D match, TRBD1 (6 bases). Trimming removed 6 bases from V and 4 bases from J, with 21 bases in between. From germline, CDR1 is MGHDK and CDR2 SYGVNS. The CDR3 has 17 amino acids. The CDR3 protein is CASSQDLSGHRTGELFF. The CDR3 nucleotides read TGTGCCAGCAGCCAAGACCTATCGGGACACCGCACCGGGGAGCTGTTTTTT.

This clonotype was observed a handful of times. V and J are TRBV19 and TRBJ1-1; D possibly corresponds to TRBD1 (5 bases). The V end was cut by 8 bases, the J end by 1 base, with 14 bases between. The CDR3 length is 14 residues. Germline lookup yields CDR1 LNHDA and CDR2 SQIVND (reference sequence). CDR3 nucleotide sequence: TGTGCCAGTCGTCCAGGCAGGGAGAACACTGAAGCTTTCTTT. This codes for CASRPGRENTEAFF.

This chain connects TRBV10-3 to TRBJ1-1; no reliable D call. The CDR3 spans 16 residues. V was shortened by 3 bases and J by 4 bases, with 18 bases between the two germline ends. Per germline, CDR1 ENHRY and CDR2 SYGVKD. CDR3 DNA sequence: TGTGCCATCAGTGATCCATTAGGAGGGCAGAGCACTGAAGCTTTCTTT. It translates to CAISDPLGGQSTEAFF.

This clonotype was counted many times. V usage is TRBV20-1 and J usage is TRBJ1-1, with D maybe TRBD1 (5 bases). The V and J ends lost 3 bases and 0 bases respectively, with 8 bases between them. Germline CDR1 DFQATT, CDR2 SNEGSKA (reference sequence). The CDR3 has 13 residues. The CDR3 DNA reads TGCAGTGCTAGGCAGGACATGAACACTGAAGCTTTCTTT. This translates into CSARQDMNTEAFF.

V is TRBV5-1 and J is TRBJ2-6; no firm D call. CDR1 is SGHRS, CDR2 YFSETQ, per germline. V was trimmed by 0 bases and J by 0 bases, leaving 7 bases between them. This CDR3 has 16 residues. In DNA, the CDR3 is TGCGCCAGCAGCTTGGTTCCAAACTCTGGGGCCAACGTCCTGACTTTC. Translating gives CASSLVPNSGANVLTF.

This clonotype was counted a few times. The genes are TRBV5-6 and TRBJ1-4, with D perhaps TRBD1 (6 bases). Germline V CDR1 and CDR2: SGHDT, YYEEEE. The CDR3 is 15 residues long. V was clipped by 4 bases and J by 6 bases, with 16 bases between them. In nucleotides, the CDR3 is TGTGCCAGCAGCGCCTCAGGGGATTGGGATGAAAAACTGTTTTTT. This sequence encodes CASSASGDWDEKLFF. The entire variable domain, with the rest obtained from reference TRBV5-6 and TRBJ1-4, is as follows: DAGVTQSPTHLIKTRGQQVTLRCSPKSGHDTVSWYQQALGQGPQFIFQYYEEEERQRGNFPDRFSGHQFPNYSSELNVNALLLGDSALYLCASSASGDWDEKLFFGSGTQLSVL.

The rearrangement joins TRBV29-1 to TRBJ1-1; 7 nucleotides align to TRBD1. The length of the CDR3 is 15 residues. The V gene end was trimmed by 4 bases and the J gene end by 0 bases; junction bases not matched to a gene: 8. The germline V gene has CDR1 SQVTM and CDR2 ANQGSEA. The CDR3 region has the DNA TGCAGCGTTGCCGGGACAGCCGAGATGAACACTGAAGCTTTCTTT. This codes for CSVAGTAEMNTEAFF.

The CDR3 sequence is CATSRDGSGSIYEQYF. In DNA, the CDR3 is TGTGCCACCAGCAGAGATGGTAGCGGGAGCATCTACGAGCAGTACTTC. This sequence joins TRBV15 and TRBJ2-7; 9 bases align to TRBD2. Germline CDR1 reads LNHNV; CDR2 reads YYDKDF (reference sequence). V was pared by 0 bases and J by 3 bases, with 6 bases of the junction left unmatched. The CDR3 is made up of 16 amino acids.

This clonotype came up a few times. The chain couples TRBV14 to TRBJ1-4; no firm D call. In germline, CDR1 is SGHDN, CDR2 FVKESK. The CDR3 consists of 14 residues. The germline V and J ends were trimmed by 3 bases and 10 bases, with 15 bases remaining between them. The CDR3 region has the DNA TGTGCCAGCAGCCAGAAGAGAGGTCTGGTAAAACTGTTTTTT. Translating gives CASSQKRGLVKLFF.